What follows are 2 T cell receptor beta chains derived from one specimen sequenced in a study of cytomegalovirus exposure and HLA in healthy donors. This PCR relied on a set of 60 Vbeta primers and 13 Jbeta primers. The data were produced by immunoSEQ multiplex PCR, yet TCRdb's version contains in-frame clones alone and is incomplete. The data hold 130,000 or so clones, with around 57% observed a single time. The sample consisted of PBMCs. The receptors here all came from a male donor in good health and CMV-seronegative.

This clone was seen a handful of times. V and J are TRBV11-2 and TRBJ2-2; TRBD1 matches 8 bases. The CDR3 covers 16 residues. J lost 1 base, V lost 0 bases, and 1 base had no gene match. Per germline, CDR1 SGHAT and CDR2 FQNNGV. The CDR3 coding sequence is TGTGCCAGCAGCTTAGAAACAGGGGGGAACACCGGGGAGCTGTTTTTT. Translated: CASSLETGGNTGELFF.

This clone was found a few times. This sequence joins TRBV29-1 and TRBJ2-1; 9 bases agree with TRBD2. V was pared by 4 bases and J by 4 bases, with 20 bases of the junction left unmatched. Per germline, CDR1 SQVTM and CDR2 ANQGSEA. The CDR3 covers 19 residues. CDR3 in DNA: TGCAGCGTTGTCGGCTTTTTAGGGGAGAGGCGGGGGGGATACAATGAGCAGTTCTTC. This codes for CSVVGFLGERRGGYNEQFF.